The 13 T cell receptor beta chains below all came from one sample that was sequenced in a study of T cell responses to AZD1222 COVID-19 vaccine. Profiled with immunoSEQ multiplex PCR; TCRdb holds only in-frame clones, not every one. The repertoire has fewer than 150,000 clones, roughly 93% of them found once; the top ten carry approximately 3.1%. The specimen was peripheral blood, collected on day 0 of AZD1222 vaccination. The source of these receptors is an adult in good health.

This clone was seen once. The chain employs TRBV5-8 and TRBJ1-2; TRBD1 is a possible D gene (6 bases). The CDR3 totals 15 residues. The germline CDR1 and CDR2 sequences are SGHTS and YDEGEE. Trimming removed 4 bases at V and 4 bases at J, with 17 bases between. Written as DNA, the CDR3 is TGTGCCAGCAGCCGCCGTGGCGCAGGGGCCTATGGCTACACCTTC. Amino acids: CASSRRGAGAYGYTF.

The chain links TRBV18 to TRBJ1-1, with D unclear. V lost 6 bases and J 1 base, leaving 9 bases between the germline ends. Germline V CDR1 and CDR2: KGHSH, LQKENI. The CDR3 loop spans 13 amino acids. As DNA, the CDR3 is TGTGCCAGCTCCGGAAGTGAGAACACTGAAGCTTTCTTT. This encodes CASSGSENTEAFF.

The chain carries TRBV18 and TRBJ1-2; D is undetermined. CDR3 length: 14 residues. Germline loops: CDR1 KGHSH, CDR2 LQKENI. Trimming left V 2 bases short and J 4 bases short, with 11 bases between. CDR3 coding DNA: TGTGCCAGCTCACCAAACACCCGGGGCTATGGCTACACCTTC. Translating gives CASSPNTRGYGYTF.

The chain has TRBV27 and TRBJ1-1, with no clear D. The germline V gene has CDR1 MNHEY and CDR2 SMNVEV (reference sequence). Trimming removed 3 bases from V and 4 bases from J, with 9 bases in between. This CDR3 has 13 amino acids. The CDR3 is CASSFLGGTEAFF. CDR3 coding DNA: TGTGCCAGCAGTTTCTTGGGAGGCACTGAAGCTTTCTTT.

The chain has TRBV20-1 and TRBJ2-2; the D is unclear. Trimming shortened V by 1 base and J by 4 bases, and 1 base separated the two germline ends. The length of the CDR3 is 11 residues. Germline V CDR1 and CDR2: DFQATT, SNEGSKA (reference sequence). The CDR3 DNA sequence: TGCAGTGCTAGAGCCACCGGGGAGCTGTTTTTT. Its translation: CSARATGELFF.

This clone showed up just a few times. The V call is TRBV6-5, the J call TRBJ1-3, with 8 bases fitting TRBD1. The germline gives CDR1 MNHEY, CDR2 SVGAGI. The CDR3 sequence is 15 residues long. V was pared by 0 bases and J by 2 bases, with 0 bases of the junction left unmatched. Here the CDR3 DNA reads TGTGCCAGCAGTTACTCGGACAGGGCTGGAAACACCATATATTTT. Translated, it gives CASSYSDRAGNTIYF.

The chain is built from TRBV28 and TRBJ2-7; TRBD2 is a possible D gene (5 bases). Germline V CDR1 and CDR2: MDHEN, SYDVKM. Trimming stripped 2 bases from V and 5 bases from J, with 13 bases between. CDR3 size: 14 residues. The CDR3 is CASSLPGITNEQYF. The CDR3 DNA is TGTGCCAGCAGTTTACCCGGGATCACCAACGAGCAGTACTTC.

The chain employs TRBV6-5 and TRBJ2-1; TRBD1 or TRBD2 may be the D gene (7 bases each). V lost 11 bases and J lost 9, with 17 bases in between. Germline values: CDR1 MNHEY, CDR2 SVGAGI. The CDR3 has 12 amino acids. The CDR3 coding sequence is TGTGCCGTTCAGGGGGGGGAGGGTGAGCAGTTCTTC. It yields the protein CAVQGGEGEQFF.

The genes are TRBV27 and TRBJ1-3; unclear D gene. Germline V gene sequence: CDR1 MNHEY, CDR2 SMNVEV (reference sequence). V was shortened by 6 bases and J by 4 bases, with 13 bases between the two germline ends. The CDR3 is made up of 14 amino acids. The CDR3 loop is CASSLGGRGNTIYF. The CDR3 DNA sequence: TGTGCCAGCAGCCTTGGAGGGAGAGGAAACACCATATATTTT.

The chain recombines TRBV15 with TRBJ1-3; 9 bases map to TRBD1. Germline CDR1 and CDR2: LNHNV and YYDKDF (reference sequence). Trimming at V came to 1 base and at J to 3 bases, leaving 7 bases not matched to a gene. The CDR3 covers 17 residues. CDR3 nucleotide sequence: TGTGCCACCAGCAGAGGGGAACAGGGGGCACGTGGAAACACCATATATTTT. Residues: CATSRGEQGARGNTIYF.

Written as DNA, the CDR3 is TGTGCCAGCAGCCACCTCCCAGGGGAGGGTAATTCACCCCTCCACTTT. The encoded protein is CASSHLPGEGNSPLHF. J is TRBJ1-6 and V is TRBV3-1 (or the pseudogene TRBV3-2), with a possible D match to TRBD1 (6 bases). Germline CDR1 is LGHDT and CDR2 is YNNKEL (reference sequence). V was pared by 3 bases and J by 6 bases, with 15 bases between. The CDR3 extends over 16 amino acids.

As to this clone: Within the sample, other DNA sequences also encode this same CDR3. This chain's CDR3 is CAISAGDQPQHF. CDR3 nucleotide sequence: TGTGCCATCAGTGCAGGGGATCAGCCCCAGCATTTT. The rearrangement joins TRBV10-3 to TRBJ1-5; possible D gene TRBD1, 6 bases. CDR3 length equals 12 residues. The V end was cut by 4 bases, the J end by 5 bases, with 6 bases between. CDR1 ENHRY and CDR2 SYGVKD come from the germline V gene.

V and J are TRBV29-1 and TRBJ2-1; TRBD2 agrees at 14 bases. Trimming took 7 bases from V and 8 from J; bases not matched to a gene: 10. The CDR3 length is 15 residues. Germline assignment: CDR1 SQVTM and CDR2 ANQGSEA. CDR3 region: CSGDGTSGSFDEQFF. CDR3 coding DNA: TGCAGCGGGGACGGGACTAGCGGGAGTTTCGATGAGCAGTTCTTC.